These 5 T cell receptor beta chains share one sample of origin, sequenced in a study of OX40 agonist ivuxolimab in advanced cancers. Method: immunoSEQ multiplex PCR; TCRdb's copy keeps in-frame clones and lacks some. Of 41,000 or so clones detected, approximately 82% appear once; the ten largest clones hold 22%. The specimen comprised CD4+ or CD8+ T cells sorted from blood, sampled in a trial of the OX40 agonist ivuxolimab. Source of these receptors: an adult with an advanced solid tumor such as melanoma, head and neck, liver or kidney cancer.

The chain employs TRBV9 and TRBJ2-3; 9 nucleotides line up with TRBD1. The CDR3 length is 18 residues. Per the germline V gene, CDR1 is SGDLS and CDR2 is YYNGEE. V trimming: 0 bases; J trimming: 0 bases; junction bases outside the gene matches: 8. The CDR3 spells CASSVGGTGWGSTDTQYF. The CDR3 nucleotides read TGTGCCAGCAGCGTAGGGGGGACAGGGTGGGGTAGCACAGATACGCAGTATTTT.

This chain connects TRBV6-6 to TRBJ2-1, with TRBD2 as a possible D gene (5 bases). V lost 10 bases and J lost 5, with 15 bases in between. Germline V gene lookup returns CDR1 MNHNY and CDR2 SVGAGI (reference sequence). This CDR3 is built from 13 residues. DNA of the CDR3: TGTGCCACCCGAGAGCCGGGAAACAATGAGCAGTTCTTC. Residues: CATREPGNNEQFF.

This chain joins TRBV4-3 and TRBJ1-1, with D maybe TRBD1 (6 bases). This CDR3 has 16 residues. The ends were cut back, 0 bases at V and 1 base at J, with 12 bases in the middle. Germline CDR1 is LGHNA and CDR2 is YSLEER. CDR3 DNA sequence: TGCGCCAGCAGCCAAGATAATTGGGGACAGAACACTGAAGCTTTCTTT. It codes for CASSQDNWGQNTEAFF.

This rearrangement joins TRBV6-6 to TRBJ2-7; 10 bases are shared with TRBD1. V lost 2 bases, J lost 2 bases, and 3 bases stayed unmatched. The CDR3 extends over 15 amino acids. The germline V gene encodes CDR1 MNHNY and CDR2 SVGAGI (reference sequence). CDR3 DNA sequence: TGTGCCAGCAGTTACGAAGGGACAGGGGCCTACGAGCAGTACTTC. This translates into CASSYEGTGAYEQYF.

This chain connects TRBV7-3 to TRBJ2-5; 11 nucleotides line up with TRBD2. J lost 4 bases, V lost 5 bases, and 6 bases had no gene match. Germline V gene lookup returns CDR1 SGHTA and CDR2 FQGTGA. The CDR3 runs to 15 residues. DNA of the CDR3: TGTGCCAGCAGCCCCCAAGGACTAGCGGGAGAGACCCAGTACTTC. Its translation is CASSPQGLAGETQYF.